This T cell receptor (beta chain) was recorded in a study of blood T cell repertoires in COVID-19. This CDR3 region has 18 residues. Germline CDR1 is SGHTA and CDR2 is FQGTGA. J gave up 0 bases and V 3 bases, and 12 bases lay outside the gene matches. Generated by immunoSEQ multiplex PCR, the TCRdb table keeps only in-frame clones and is missing some. The sample lists tens of thousands of clones; about 83% were seen once. The chain employs TRBV7-3 and TRBJ1-1, with 8 nucleotides matching TRBD1. Source material: peripheral blood. The clonotype comes from a man older than 75 with active or convalescent COVID-19. The CDR3 DNA follows: TGTGCCAGCAGCTTGCGTAGTGCCGGACAGGGTATGAACACTGAAGCTTTCTTT. Protein: CASSLRSAGQGMNTEAFF. The full variable domain, in which reference TRBV7-3 and TRBJ1-1 provide the parts outside the CDR3, is GAGVSQTPSNKVTEKGKYVELRCDPISGHTALYWYRQSLGQGPEFLIYFQGTGAADDSGLPNDRFFAVRPEGSVSTLKIQRTERGDSAVYLCASSLRSAGQGMNTEAFFGQGTRLTVV.